The 30 T cell receptor beta chains below all came from one sample that was sequenced in a study of regulatory T cells in long-lasting Graves disease. Building the TCR beta libraries relied on iRepertoire HTBI primers, and CDR3 regions underwent Arm-PCR. One entry per CDR3 protein, called by TCRdb with MiXCR from the multiplex PCR reads. This sample carries around 430,000 distinct CDR3 sequences, under 25% of them seen once, and the ten largest clones take around 14%. Indicated time point: persistent/refractory GD, antithyroid drugs over 5 years with positive TRAb. From PBMCs, RNA was extracted and then used to make the TCR library. The sequencing here drew on peripheral blood mononuclear cells (PBMCs), taken when the disease was refractory, from a patient treated with antithyroid drugs. The receptors here all came from a female donor with Graves disease.

The chain has TRBV16 and TRBJ2-7, with a possible D match to TRBD1 (6 bases). CDR3 length equals 15 residues. Trimming removed 3 bases at V and 0 bases at J, with 12 bases between. Germline assignment: CDR1 KGHSY and CDR2 FQNENV. Here the CDR3 reads CASSQTTGLSYEQYF. The CDR3 DNA follows: TGTGCCAGCAGCCAGACGACAGGCCTCTCCTACGAGCAGTACTTC.

The sample holds many counts of this clonotype. The rearrangement uses TRBV2 and TRBJ1-5; D remains ambiguous. Germline V gene data show CDR1 as SNHLY and CDR2 as FYNNEI. This CDR3 spans 13 amino acids. V gave up 2 bases and J gave up 2 bases, with 4 bases separating them. The DNA for the CDR3 is TGTGCCAGCAGTGAAAGTGGCAATCAGCCCCAGCATTTT. Protein sequence: CASSESGNQPQHF.

This clonotype was seen many times. The chain couples TRBV6-1 to TRBJ2-7; TRBD1 agrees at 7 bases. The length of the CDR3 is 12 residues. Trimming removed 7 bases from V and 6 bases from J; junction bases left unmatched: 6. Germline V gives CDR1 MNHNS, CDR2 SASEGT. CDR3 nucleotide sequence: TGTGCCAGCACCCCCGGGACAGTCGAGCAGTACTTC. Translation: CASTPGTVEQYF.

In this sample, this clonotype turned up many times. The gene calls are TRBV28 and TRBJ1-6, with a tentative D call TRBD1 (5 bases). The V end lost 3 bases, the J end lost 9 bases, and 12 bases lay between the germline ends. The germline gives CDR1 MDHEN, CDR2 SYDVKM. The CDR3 totals 14 residues. The CDR3, as DNA: TGTGCCAGCAGTTTTGGTGACAGCGGTTCACCCCTCCACTTT. Its translation is CASSFGDSGSPLHF. The full variable domain, in which reference TRBV28 and TRBJ1-6 provide the parts outside the CDR3, is DVKVTQSSRYLVKRTGEKVFLECVQDMDHENMFWYRQDPGLGLRLIYFSYDVKMKEKGDIPEGYSVSREKKERFSLILESASTNQTSMYLCASSFGDSGSPLHFGNGTRLTVT.

This clonotype was counted a few times. This chain joins TRBV20-1 and TRBJ2-5, with D tentatively TRBD2 (6 bases). The V gene's germline CDR1 is DFQATT and CDR2 SNEGSKA (reference sequence). This CDR3 is 15 amino acids long. V lost 6 bases and J lost 0, with 17 bases in between. The CDR3 sequence is CSASDYIMYQETQYF. DNA of the CDR3: TGCAGTGCCTCGGACTACATAATGTACCAAGAGACCCAGTACTTC.

In this sample, this clonotype turned up a few times. The chain carries TRBV14 and TRBJ1-6; possibly TRBD1 for D (5 bases). Germline lookup yields CDR1 SGHDN and CDR2 FVKESK. The CDR3 sequence is 16 residues long. Trimming left V 3 bases short and J 4 bases short, with 13 bases between. CDR3 protein: CASSHGGEGYNSPLHF. As DNA, the CDR3 is TGTGCCAGCAGCCACGGAGGGGAGGGTTATAATTCACCCCTCCACTTT.

The chain employs TRBV6-2 or TRBV6-3 and TRBJ2-7; 9 bases map to TRBD1. This CDR3 is built from 19 residues. V trimming: 4 bases; J trimming: 3 bases; junction bases outside the gene matches: 19. In germline, CDR1 is MNHEY, CDR2 SVGEGT. This CDR3 reads CASSLSYRDRDLRGYEQYF. DNA for the CDR3: TGTGCCAGCAGTTTATCATACCGGGACAGGGACCTGAGGGGCTACGAGCAGTACTTC.

This clonotype was seen a few times. The chain has TRBV28 and TRBJ1-5; D perhaps matches TRBD1 (6 bases). From germline, CDR1 is MDHEN and CDR2 SYDVKM. CDR3 size: 14 residues. The germline V and J ends were trimmed by 3 bases and 3 bases, with 9 bases remaining between them. The CDR3 sequence is CASSFGGPNQPQHF. The CDR3 DNA reads as TGTGCCAGCAGTTTTGGGGGGCCCAATCAGCCCCAGCATTTT.

CDR3: CASSPRERGAYEQYF. DNA for the CDR3: TGTGCCAGCAGCCCCCGGGAAAGGGGCGCCTACGAGCAGTACTTC. The chain combines TRBV3-1 with TRBJ2-7, with D possibly being TRBD1 or TRBD2 (5 bases each). This CDR3 has 15 residues. The germline CDR1 and CDR2 sequences are LGHDT and YNNKEL (reference sequence). V lost 4 bases and J lost 2, with 15 bases in between.

This clonotype was counted at least ten times. The chain joins TRBV7-2 to TRBJ2-5, with a tentative D call TRBD2 (5 bases). The CDR3 sequence is 16 residues long. Germline V lookup: CDR1 SGHTA, CDR2 FQGNSA. Trimming took off 2 bases at V and 5 bases at J, with 18 bases between the two ends. The CDR3 here is CASSLRSYGGRETQYF. The CDR3 DNA follows: TGTGCCAGCAGCTTAAGATCCTATGGAGGAAGGGAGACCCAGTACTTC. Filled out from reference TRBV7-2 and TRBJ2-5, the complete variable domain reads GAGVSQSPSNKVTEKGKDVELRCDPISGHTALYWYRQSLGQGLEFLIYFQGNSAPDKSGLPSDRFSAERTGGSVSTLTIQRTQQEDSAVYLCASSLRSYGGRETQYFGPGTRLLVL.

This clonotype was counted ten times or more. This chain joins TRBV5-1 and TRBJ1-1; 8 nucleotides align to TRBD1. The ends lost 2 bases at V and 5 bases at J; junction bases unmatched: 8. Germline V gene data show CDR1 as SGHRS and CDR2 as YFSETQ. There are 15 residues in the CDR3. The CDR3 nucleotides are TGCGCCAGCAGCTTTATTCAGGGGGCGATAACTGAAGCTTTCTTT. It specifies CASSFIQGAITEAFF. The full variable domain, in which reference TRBV5-1 and TRBJ1-1 provide the parts outside the CDR3, is KAGVTQTPRYLIKTRGQQVTLSCSPISGHRSVSWYQQTPGQGLQFLFEYFSETQRNKGNFPGRFSGRQFSNSRSEMNVSTLELGDSALYLCASSFIQGAITEAFFGQGTRLTVV.

This clonotype was counted ten times or more. V gene TRBV2 combines with J gene TRBJ1-5, with D uncertain. The CDR3 extends over 14 amino acids. The V gene's germline CDR1 is SNHLY and CDR2 FYNNEI. V dropped 5 bases and J dropped 7 bases, with 15 bases sitting between them. CDR3 coding DNA: TGTGCCAGCAGTTACCAAGTAATGGGACAGCCCCAGCATTTT. As protein: CASSYQVMGQPQHF.

Remarks on this clonotype: Being one base from a much bigger clone, this may be a read error. The genes are TRBV24-1 and TRBJ1-5; tentative D call: TRBD1 (5 bases). The CDR3 covers 12 residues. Germline CDR1 reads KGHDR; CDR2 reads SFDVKD. Trimming cost V 3 bases and J 7 bases, with 6 bases left between them. CDR3 coding DNA: TGTGCCACCAGTGATGGGGCCCAGCCCCAGCATTTT. It yields the protein CATSDGAQPQHF.

With regard to this clonotype: An end of the junction differs from the germline gene, which may be a read error. V gene TRBV7-7 combines with J gene TRBJ2-2, with D possibly being TRBD2 (5 bases). CDR3 length: 15 residues. Looked up from germline, CDR1 is SSHAT and CDR2 is FNYEAQ (reference sequence). DNA of the CDR3: TGTGCTAGCAGCCCGGACGGAGGGAACACCGGGGAGCTGTTTTTT. It codes for CASSPDGGNTGELFF.

The rearrangement links TRBV7-2 to TRBJ2-3; unclear D gene. Trimming left V 4 bases short and J 2 bases short, with 13 bases between. Per germline, CDR1 SGHTA and CDR2 FQGNSA. This CDR3 has 15 amino acids. The CDR3 spells CASSSGGPSTDTQYF. CDR3 bases: TGTGCCAGCAGCTCCGGTGGCCCTTCCACAGATACGCAGTATTTT.

This clonotype was recorded a few times. The chain is built from TRBV7-9 and TRBJ1-2, with D perhaps TRBD1 (5 bases). Germline V CDR1 and CDR2: SEHNR, FQNEAQ (reference sequence). The CDR3 covers 13 residues. Trimming removed 0 bases at V and 7 bases at J, with 9 bases between. In DNA, the CDR3 is TGTGCCAGCAGCTTAGCGCAGGGCAGTGGCTACACCTTC. Translation: CASSLAQGSGYTF.

V and J are TRBV13 and TRBJ2-7; TRBD2 aligns across 7 bases. CDR1 is PRHDT and CDR2 is FYEKMQ in the germline V gene (reference sequence). The ends lost 5 bases at V and 7 bases at J; junction bases unmatched: 11. This CDR3 contains 14 residues. The CDR3 loop reads CASSPSRLAGEQYF. DNA for the CDR3: TGTGCCAGCAGCCCGAGCCGACTAGCCGGTGAGCAGTACTTC.

This clonotype was detected ten times or more. The chain joins TRBV11-1 to TRBJ1-6; no firm D call. The length of the CDR3 is 13 residues. The V gene's germline CDR1 is SGHAT and CDR2 FQDESV (reference sequence). The V and J ends lost 6 bases and 8 bases respectively, with 11 bases between them. The CDR3 is CASRPLRDSPLHF. As DNA, the CDR3 is TGTGCCAGCAGACCGCTGAGGGATTCACCCCTCCACTTT. The full variable domain, with the rest looked up from reference TRBV11-1 and TRBJ1-6, is EAEVAQSPRYKITEKSQAVAFWCDPISGHATLYWYRQILGQGPELLVQFQDESVVDDSQLPKDRFSAERLKGVDSTLKIQPAELGDSAMYLCASRPLRDSPLHFGNGTRLTVT.

In this sample, this clonotype turned up many times. The V gene is TRBV28, the J gene TRBJ2-5; no clear D gene. Trimming shortened V by 5 bases and J by 5 bases, and 15 bases separated the two germline ends. Germline V gene data show CDR1 as MDHEN and CDR2 as SYDVKM. This CDR3 comprises 14 residues. CDR3 amino acids: CASSLRTLWETQYF. The CDR3 nucleotides read TGTGCCAGCAGTCTACGGACCCTCTGGGAGACCCAGTACTTC.

Only a few counts were recorded for this clonotype. The chain carries TRBV5-1 and TRBJ1-5, with a weak D call TRBD1 (5 bases). V was shortened by 2 bases and J by 4 bases, with 13 bases between the two germline ends. Germline values: CDR1 SGHRS, CDR2 YFSETQ. The CDR3 covers 15 residues. The CDR3 DNA is TGCGCCAGCAGCTTTTTGGGGGGTACGAATCAGCCCCAGCATTTT. It codes for CASSFLGGTNQPQHF.

Concerning this clonotype: A single base separates this from a much larger clone, so it may be a read error. The genes are TRBV7-9 and TRBJ2-7; perhaps TRBD2 as D (7 bases). CDR1 and CDR2 from the germline V gene are SEHNR and FQNEAQ (reference sequence). CDR3 length: 15 amino acids. Trimming cost V 0 bases and J 3 bases, with 12 bases left between them. CDR3 sequence: CASSLAKGGDYEQYF. The CDR3 DNA reads TGTGCCAGCAGCTTAGCGAAAGGGGGGGACTACGAGCAGTACTTC.

V and J are TRBV7-3 and TRBJ1-1; the D gene is possibly TRBD1 (5 bases). V lost 5 bases and J lost 8, with 15 bases in between. The CDR3 is 13 residues long. Germline V gives CDR1 SGHTA, CDR2 FQGTGA. The CDR3 sequence: CASSLRDAREAFF. CDR3 in DNA: TGTGCCAGCAGCCTCCGGGACGCCCGGGAAGCTTTCTTT.

This clonotype was recorded many times. This chain connects TRBV25-1 to TRBJ2-2, with TRBD1 identical over 7 bases. Germline values: CDR1 MGHDK, CDR2 SYGVNS. V was clipped by 4 bases and J by 0 bases; unmatched bases: 8. This CDR3 region has 17 residues. This CDR3 reads CASSGLSGTANTGELFF. The CDR3 coding sequence is TGTGCCAGCAGTGGGCTTTCCGGGACAGCGAACACCGGGGAGCTGTTTTTT.

This clonotype has more than one count but fewer than ten. V and J are TRBV6-1 and TRBJ1-5; D not resolved. Per germline, CDR1 MNHNS and CDR2 SASEGT. The CDR3 is 14 amino acids. V was cut by 6 bases and J by 11 bases, with 20 bases left in between. The DNA of the CDR3 is TGTGCCAGCAGCGACAACGCCGTTTGGGAGGCCCAGCATTTT. It yields the protein CASSDNAVWEAQHF.

A remark on this clonotype: Since no conserved phenylalanine or tryptophan closes the CDR3, a read error is the likely cause. The V gene is TRBV15, the J gene TRBJ1-2; perhaps TRBD1 as D (5 bases). V gave up 0 bases and J gave up 8 bases, with 13 bases separating them. Per the germline V gene, CDR1 is LNHNV and CDR2 is YYDKDF (reference sequence). The CDR3 loop spans 14 amino acids. The chain's CDR3 is CATSREGVPGGYTS. CDR3 bases: TGTGCCACCAGCAGAGAAGGGGTCCCCGGAGGCTACACCTCC.

This clonotype was seen only a few times. The rearrangement joins TRBV20-1 to TRBJ2-3; possibly TRBD1 or TRBD2 for D (5 bases each). Between the trimmed V and J ends, which lost 5 bases and 7 bases, there was a span of 19 bases. The CDR3 spans 14 residues. Per the germline V gene, CDR1 is DFQATT and CDR2 is SNEGSKA (reference sequence). The chain's CDR3 is CSADDVRDRNTQYF. CDR3 bases: TGCAGTGCTGACGACGTTAGGGACCGAAATACGCAGTATTTT.

In its sample, this clonotype was seen a few times. The chain recombines TRBV19 with TRBJ2-7, with 8 bases aligning to TRBD1. CDR1 and CDR2 (germline): LNHDA, SQIVND (reference sequence). The CDR3 runs 15 residues. After removal of 5 bases from V and 4 bases from J, the junction contained 10 bases not matched to a gene. For the CDR3, the DNA is TGTGCCAGTAGTCCGGAATGGGACAGGAGATACGAGCAGTACTTC. It translates to CASSPEWDRRYEQYF.

The table lists this clonotype with many counts. Written as DNA, the CDR3 is TGTGCCAGTTGGACAGGGGGCACCTACGAGCAGTACTTC. Protein product: CASWTGGTYEQYF. V gene TRBV12-3 or TRBV12-4 combines with J gene TRBJ2-7; 11 positions match TRBD1. The V and J ends lost 9 bases and 2 bases, in that order; junction bases with no gene match: 3. The CDR3 spans 13 residues.

This clonotype was counted many times. The chain couples TRBV7-2 to TRBJ2-4; 7 nucleotides align to TRBD2. CDR1 is SGHTA, CDR2 FQGNSA, per germline. This CDR3 is built from 14 residues. V shed 3 bases and J 8 bases; nucleotides not matched to a gene: 7. The CDR3 coding sequence is TGTGCCAGCAGCTTCACGGGGGGAATGGACATTCAGTACTTC. Its translation is CASSFTGGMDIQYF.

This clonotype was seen repeatedly, ten times or more. The chain links TRBV13 to TRBJ2-5; D unresolved. Germline CDR1 is PRHDT and CDR2 is FYEKMQ (reference sequence). There are 14 residues in the CDR3. Trimming took 0 bases from V and 7 from J, leaving 12 bases between them. This CDR3 is CASSLGIKQRTQYF. DNA for the CDR3: TGTGCCAGCAGCTTAGGCATAAAGCAGCGGACCCAGTACTTC.